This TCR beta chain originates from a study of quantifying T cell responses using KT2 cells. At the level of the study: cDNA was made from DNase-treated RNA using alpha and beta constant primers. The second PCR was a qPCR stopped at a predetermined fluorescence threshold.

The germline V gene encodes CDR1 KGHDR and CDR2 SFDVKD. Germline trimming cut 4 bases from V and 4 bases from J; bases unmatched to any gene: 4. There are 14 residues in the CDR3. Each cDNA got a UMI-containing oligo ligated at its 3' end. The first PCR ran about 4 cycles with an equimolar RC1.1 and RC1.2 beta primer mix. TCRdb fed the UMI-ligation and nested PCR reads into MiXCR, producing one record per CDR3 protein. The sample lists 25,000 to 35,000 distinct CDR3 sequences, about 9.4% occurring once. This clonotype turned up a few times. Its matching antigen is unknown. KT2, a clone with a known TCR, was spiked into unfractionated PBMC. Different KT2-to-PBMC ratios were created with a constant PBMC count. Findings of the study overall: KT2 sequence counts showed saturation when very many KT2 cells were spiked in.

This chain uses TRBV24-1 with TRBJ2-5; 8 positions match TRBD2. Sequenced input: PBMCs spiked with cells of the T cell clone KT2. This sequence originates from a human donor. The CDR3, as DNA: TGTGCCACCAGTGACGGGGGGGCCAGAGAGACCCAGTACTTC. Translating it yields CATSDGGARETQYF.